This T cell receptor (beta chain) was found in a study of blood T cells in healthy people across ages. Broader study findings: Getting older went along with TCR beta diversity per million T cells dropping roughly linearly.

This CDR3 has 12 residues. Germline V CDR1 and CDR2: SGHVS, FQNEAQ. Trimming left V 5 bases short and J 13 bases short, with 17 bases between. Primers used in a second PCR of about 7 to 12 cycles were a sample-barcoded 5' primer and a J-beta primer mix. TCRdb ran MiXCR on the 5' RACE reads and lists one entry per CDR3 protein. The repertoire includes about 1.4 million distinct CDR3 sequences, roughly 60% of them detected once, and 5.5% to 8% sits in the top ten. Note on this clonotype: Its target is unknown.

Donors were systemically healthy Caucasian individuals from Russia aged about 6 to 90 years. No fewer than 6 million PBMCs went into each sample. Total RNA was isolated from each sample in quantities of at least 6 micrograms. This TCR came from a man younger than 35 in good health. Sample: blood. The V and J genes are TRBV7-8 and TRBJ2-5, with unresolved D. The CDR3 DNA follows: TGTGCCAGCAGCCAGCTGAACCCGCTGATGTACTTC. Translating it yields CASSQLNPLMYF.